These 30 T cell receptor beta chains came from one sample sequenced in a study of early T cells in non-severe SARS-CoV-2 infection. TCRdb recomputed calls from the 5' RACE reads with MiXCR, one row per CDR3 protein. Of about 49,000 distinct CDR3 sequences listed, around 6% are singletons. Sequencing was performed on whole blood, taken at baseline. These receptors were obtained from an adult who was a healthcare worker with PCR-confirmed SARS-CoV-2 infection or an uninfected control (not recorded which).

This clonotype occurred many times. Relative to the germline gene, one junction end is altered; a read error may explain this. V usage is TRBV5-1 and J usage is TRBJ1-1; TRBD1 matches 12 bases. The V gene's germline CDR1 is SGHRS and CDR2 YFSETQ. The CDR3 extends over 15 amino acids. In DNA form, the CDR3 reads TGCGCCAGCAGCTTGGAATACTCCGGGACAGGGGGCACGCGCTTT. Its translation: CASSLEYSGTGGTRF.

This clonotype has just a few counts. The V gene is TRBV20-1, the J gene TRBJ2-1, with D perhaps TRBD1 (5 bases). Germline CDR1 and CDR2: DFQATT and SNEGSKA (reference sequence). The CDR3 is 14 residues long. Trimming took 2 bases from V and 3 from J, leaving 11 bases between them. CDR3 sequence (DNA): TGCAGTGCTAGAAACCGACAGCTCTACAATGAGCAGTTCTTC. It yields the protein CSARNRQLYNEQFF.

The sample holds many counts of this clonotype. CDR3 amino acids: CASSLAGGPETQYF. DNA of the CDR3: TGTGCCAGCAGCTTAGCGGGGGGGCCGGAGACCCAGTACTTC. The genes are TRBV7-8 and TRBJ2-5; weak D call: TRBD2 (7 bases). This CDR3 has 14 residues. CDR1 and CDR2 from the germline V gene are SGHVS and FQNEAQ. V gave up 0 bases and J gave up 5 bases, with 10 bases separating them.

This clonotype was observed a handful of times. The rearrangement uses TRBV5-5 and TRBJ1-3; TRBD1 might be the D (5 bases). Trimming took 5 bases from V and 1 from J, leaving 13 bases between them. The CDR3 consists of 15 residues. From germline, CDR1 is SGHKS and CDR2 YYEKEE (reference sequence). The CDR3 loop is CASRGTGLSGNTIYF. The CDR3 DNA reads as TGTGCCAGCAGGGGAACAGGACTTTCTGGAAACACCATATATTTT. The full variable domain, its missing parts supplied by reference TRBV5-5 and TRBJ1-3, is DAGVTQSPTHLIKTRGQQVTLRCSPISGHKSVSWYQQVLGQGPQFIFQYYEKEERGRGNFPDRFSARQFPNYSSELNVNALLLGDSALYLCASRGTGLSGNTIYFGEGSWLTVV.

This clonotype was recorded a few times. V gene TRBV12-3 or TRBV12-4 combines with J gene TRBJ2-3; a possible D gene is TRBD2 (6 bases). V lost 5 bases and J 3 bases, leaving 24 bases between the germline ends. The CDR3 runs to 18 residues. The CDR3 is CASSPRDLGNVKTDTQYF. The CDR3 DNA is TGTGCCAGCAGTCCCCGGGACTTGGGTAACGTCAAGACAGATACGCAGTATTTT.

At least ten counts were recorded for this clonotype. The J gene is TRBJ2-2, the V gene TRBV5-1; D unclear. CDR3 length: 16 residues. From germline, CDR1 is SGHRS and CDR2 YFSETQ. Trimming took off 1 base at V and 0 bases at J, with 10 bases between the two ends. The DNA for the CDR3 is TGCGCCAGCAGCTTGAGTCCAGTAGCGAACACCGGGGAGCTGTTTTTT. This translates into CASSLSPVANTGELFF.

V gene TRBV7-9 combines with J gene TRBJ2-2, with 8 bases fitting TRBD1. V was pared by 0 bases and J by 6 bases, with 12 bases of the junction left unmatched. From germline, CDR1 is SEHNR and CDR2 FQNEAQ (reference sequence). The CDR3 totals 18 residues. The CDR3 DNA is TGTGCCAGCAGCTTAGCGGGGATGCAAGGGACAGGCGCCGGGGAGCTGTTTTTT. Translating it yields CASSLAGMQGTGAGELFF.

As to this clonotype: A much larger clone is a single base away; this may be a read error. This sequence joins TRBV11-2 and TRBJ2-1; D uncertain. Trimming left V 1 base short and J 3 bases short, with 4 bases between. There are 13 residues in the CDR3. Germline CDR1 is SGHAT and CDR2 is FQNNGV. The CDR3 nucleotides read TGTGCCAGCAGCTTAGTCCGCTACAATGAGCAGTTCTTC. Residues: CASSLVRYNEQFF.

There are many counts of this clonotype. V and J are TRBV12-3 or TRBV12-4 and TRBJ2-1, with D tentatively TRBD1 or TRBD2 (5 bases each). V was cut by 5 bases and J by 4 bases, with 12 bases left in between. The CDR3 runs 14 residues. For the CDR3, the DNA is TGTGCCAGCAGTGGGGGACGCGTGTACAATGAGCAGTTCTTC. It is translated as CASSGGRVYNEQFF.

The rearrangement uses TRBV6-2 or TRBV6-3 and TRBJ1-2, with D unresolved. The V gene's germline CDR1 is MNHEY and CDR2 SVGEGT. This CDR3 is built from 12 residues. V was cut by 6 bases and J by 2 bases, with 7 bases left in between. The CDR3 DNA reads as TGTGCCAGCAGCGACAACAACTATGGCTACACCTTC. Its protein is CASSDNNYGYTF.

This clonotype was picked up many times. This chain uses TRBV4-3 with TRBJ2-6; D call uncertain. The CDR3 sequence is 14 residues long. V shed 0 bases and J shed 1 base, with 1 base lying between them. Germline CDR1 and CDR2: LGHNA and YSLEER. The CDR3 nucleotides are TGCGCCAGCAGCCAAGATTCTGGGGCCAACGTCCTGACTTTC. Amino acids: CASSQDSGANVLTF.

This clonotype has only a few counts. The chain employs TRBV30 and TRBJ2-7, with 12 bases matching TRBD2. Germline V gene sequence: CDR1 GTSNPN, CDR2 SVGIG (reference sequence). V dropped 0 bases and J dropped 4; count of bases not matched to a gene: 7. This CDR3 spans 16 amino acids. Written as DNA, the CDR3 is TGTGCCTGGAGTGTACCTAGCGGGGGGGATTTTTACGAGCAGTACTTC. As protein: CAWSVPSGGDFYEQYF.

This clonotype was counted at least ten times. The J gene is TRBJ2-1, the V gene TRBV28; possibly TRBD2 for D (7 bases). Per the germline V gene, CDR1 is MDHEN and CDR2 is SYDVKM. The CDR3 length is 15 residues. With 6 bases removed from V and 0 bases from J, the gap between germline ends came to 12 bases. CDR3 loop: CASRSGGLSYNEQFF. CDR3 bases: TGTGCCAGCAGATCGGGGGGCCTCTCCTACAATGAGCAGTTCTTC. Full variable domain (outside the CDR3, taken from reference TRBV28 and TRBJ2-1): DVKVTQSSRYLVKRTGEKVFLECVQDMDHENMFWYRQDPGLGLRLIYFSYDVKMKEKGDIPEGYSVSREKKERFSLILESASTNQTSMYLCASRSGGLSYNEQFFGPGTRLTVL.

This clonotype was counted many times. The chain uses TRBV20-1 and TRBJ2-1; TRBD1 agrees at 7 bases. Germline V gene sequence: CDR1 DFQATT, CDR2 SNEGSKA (reference sequence). CDR3 length: 16 amino acids. V lost 3 bases to trimming and J lost 2 bases; unmatched junction nucleotides: 10. CDR3 nucleotides: TGCAGTGCTAGGACGGGACAGACATCCACCTACAATGAGCAGTTCTTC. Translating gives CSARTGQTSTYNEQFF.

The rearrangement links TRBV6-5 to TRBJ2-5, with D perhaps matching TRBD1 or TRBD2 (5 bases each). Germline CDR1 is MNHEY and CDR2 is SVGAGI. This CDR3 is 16 amino acids long. The ends were cut back, 0 bases at V and 2 bases at J, with 13 bases in the middle. Here the CDR3 reads CASSYSSRGSQETQYF. DNA of the CDR3: TGTGCCAGCAGTTACTCTAGCCGGGGCTCACAAGAGACCCAGTACTTC.

This clonotype was observed at least ten times. The DNA of the CDR3 is TGTGCCAGCAGCCAGGGGGGGCGGACCGCGGGATCACCCCTCCACTTT. Its protein product is CASSQGGRTAGSPLHF. The chain has TRBV11-2 and TRBJ1-6; 7 bases align to TRBD1. CDR1 is SGHAT and CDR2 is FQNNGV in the germline V gene. The trim removed 5 bases at V and 10 bases at J, leaving 14 bases unmatched. The CDR3 is made up of 16 amino acids. Variable domain in full (rest from reference TRBV11-2 and TRBJ1-6): EAGVAQSPRYKIIEKRQSVAFWCNPISGHATLYWYQQILGQGPKLLIQFQNNGVVDDSQLPKDRFSAERLKGVDSTLKIQPAKLEDSAVYLCASSQGGRTAGSPLHFGNGTRLTVT.

About this clonotype itself: A much larger clone lies a single base off, so this may be a read error. Likely a read error: the CDR3 ends without its conserved phenylalanine or tryptophan. The V gene is TRBV19, the J gene TRBJ2-7; D not certain. V was pared by 9 bases and J by 0 bases, with 12 bases between. In germline, CDR1 is LNHDA, CDR2 SQIVND (reference sequence). This CDR3 contains 13 residues. CDR3 bases: TGTGCCAGCCGGAAGGCGAGCTCCTACGAGCAGTACTCC. Translation: CASRKASSYEQYS.

This clonotype was counted ten times or more. V usage is TRBV12-3 or TRBV12-4 and J usage is TRBJ2-3; 8 bases are a match to TRBD1. The ends lost 3 bases at V and 3 bases at J; junction bases unmatched: 8. This CDR3 is 16 amino acids long. The CDR3, as DNA: TGTGCCAGCAGTTTGGGGACAGGCGCATGGACAGATACGCAGTATTTT. This encodes CASSLGTGAWTDTQYF.

This clonotype turned up a few times. V gene TRBV7-8 combines with J gene TRBJ2-3; 11 nucleotides align to TRBD2. The V and J ends lost 5 bases and 2 bases, in that order; junction bases with no gene match: 6. The CDR3 covers 16 residues. CDR1 and CDR2 (germline): SGHVS, FQNEAQ. The CDR3 sequence: CASSHWTSGYTDTQYF. The CDR3, as DNA: TGTGCCAGCAGCCATTGGACTAGCGGGTACACAGATACGCAGTATTTT.

This clonotype was counted a few times. The chain couples TRBV20-1 to TRBJ2-1, with TRBD1 as a possible D gene (5 bases). The ends were cut back, 6 bases at V and 2 bases at J, with 11 bases in the middle. Germline V gene lookup returns CDR1 DFQATT and CDR2 SNEGSKA (reference sequence). CDR3 length equals 13 residues. CDR3 in amino acids: CSAPSGPYNEQFF. The CDR3 DNA is TGCAGTGCCCCTTCAGGGCCCTACAATGAGCAGTTCTTC.

This clonotype was seen at least ten times. J is TRBJ1-2 and V is TRBV20-1; 8 nucleotides align to TRBD1. CDR1 is DFQATT and CDR2 is SNEGSKA in the germline V gene (reference sequence). Germline trimming cut 6 bases from V and 8 bases from J; bases unmatched to any gene: 11. The CDR3 is made up of 13 amino acids. The CDR3 DNA is TGCAGTGCCACTCCGGGACAGGATGGAGGCTACACCTTC. Protein: CSATPGQDGGYTF.

The table lists this clonotype with many counts. The chain links TRBV2 to TRBJ1-1; TRBD1 aligns across 8 bases. The trim removed 8 bases at V and 9 bases at J, leaving 5 bases unmatched. CDR3 length: 11 amino acids. The germline CDR1 and CDR2 sequences are SNHLY and FYNNEI. The CDR3 nucleotides read TGTGCCAGCGGAGGCAGGGGGCAAGCTTTCTTT. Its translation: CASGGRGQAFF. Full variable domain (rest looked up from reference TRBV2 and TRBJ1-1): EPEVTQTPSHQVTQMGQEVILRCVPISNHLYFYWYRQILGQKVEFLVSFYNNEISEKSEIFDDQFSVERPDGSNFTLKIRSTKLEDSAMYFCASGGRGQAFFGQGTRLTVV.

The rearrangement joins TRBV4-1 to TRBJ2-7, with 7 bases that match TRBD1. The ends lost 7 bases at V and 5 bases at J; junction bases unmatched: 17. The CDR3 consists of 16 residues. Germline loops: CDR1 MGHRA, CDR2 YSYEKL. The CDR3 DNA reads TGCGCCAGCACCGAAAGAGGGGGCCCAGCTCAGGACGAGCAGTACTTC. Its translation: CASTERGGPAQDEQYF.

This clonotype was seen repeatedly, ten times or more. The chain joins TRBV15 to TRBJ1-5; D gene ambiguous. The germline V gene encodes CDR1 LNHNV and CDR2 YYDKDF (reference sequence). V lost 5 bases to trimming and J lost 2 bases, with 19 bases between them. The CDR3 totals 17 residues. CDR3 sequence: CATSSIGYLWGNQPQHF. For the CDR3, the DNA is TGTGCCACCAGCTCCATCGGGTACCTGTGGGGCAATCAGCCCCAGCATTTT.

The rearrangement uses TRBV12-3 or TRBV12-4 and TRBJ1-5; D is ambiguous. CDR3 size: 11 residues. Trimming pared 6 bases from V and 7 bases from J, leaving 7 bases between. Here the CDR3 DNA reads TGTGCCAGCAGCCGAGGGCAGCCCCAGCATTTT. Translation gives CASSRGQPQHF.

This clonotype has a count of ten or more. The genes are TRBV6-6 and TRBJ2-1; possibly TRBD2 for D (5 bases). Trimming took off 4 bases at V and 8 bases at J, with 6 bases between the two ends. Germline V gene lookup returns CDR1 MNHNY and CDR2 SVGAGI (reference sequence). This CDR3 is 11 amino acids long. CDR3 coding DNA: TGTGCCAGCAGTTCGAGGGATGAGCAGTTCTTC. Residues: CASSSRDEQFF.

This clonotype showed up just a few times. This rearrangement joins TRBV5-1 to TRBJ2-7; D remains ambiguous. V lost 2 bases to trimming and J lost 2 bases, with 11 bases between them. The CDR3 is made up of 14 amino acids. Germline V lookup: CDR1 SGHRS, CDR2 YFSETQ. CDR3 residues: CASSFGRNAYEQYF. CDR3 DNA: TGCGCCAGCAGCTTCGGCCGGAATGCCTACGAGCAGTACTTC.

The table lists this clonotype with many counts. This chain links TRBV20-1 with TRBJ1-6; perhaps TRBD1 as D (5 bases). Germline values: CDR1 DFQATT, CDR2 SNEGSKA (reference sequence). There are 12 residues in the CDR3. Trimming removed 1 base from V and 17 bases from J, with 15 bases in between. CDR3 region: CSARGAEGFFHF. DNA for the CDR3: TGCAGTGCTAGAGGAGCTGAGGGGTTTTTCCACTTT.

This clonotype was seen repeatedly, ten times or more. CDR3 residues: CASSPVRGAREKLFF. As DNA, the CDR3 is TGCGCCAGCAGCCCTGTTCGCGGGGCTCGAGAAAAACTGTTTTTT. The V gene is TRBV4-1, the J gene TRBJ1-4, with D perhaps TRBD1 (5 bases). V was pared by 4 bases and J by 8 bases, with 17 bases between. The CDR3 runs to 15 residues. Germline assignment: CDR1 MGHRA and CDR2 YSYEKL.

This clonotype occurred a few times. V usage is TRBV20-1 and J usage is TRBJ1-2, with D unresolved. This CDR3 spans 12 amino acids. The germline gives CDR1 DFQATT, CDR2 SNEGSKA (reference sequence). Deletions cut 3 bases from V and 2 bases from J, with 7 bases between. CDR3 nucleotides: TGCAGTGCTAGTCTCGCCAACTATGGCTACACCTTC. Translation gives CSASLANYGYTF.